This entry lists 8 T cell receptor beta chains sequenced from one sample in a study of identical twins. Via MiXCR, TCRdb re-called the 5' RACE reads, giving one row per CDR3 protein. The data hold 1.5 million to 2 million distinct CDR3 sequences, with around 33% observed a single time. Source material: cord blood. The receptors originated from a newborn girl in good health.

A few counts support this clonotype. The chain combines TRBV6-5 with TRBJ2-5; D is possibly TRBD2 (5 bases). Deletions cut 5 bases from V and 5 bases from J, with 18 bases between. Germline V gene sequence: CDR1 MNHEY, CDR2 SVGAGI. CDR3 size: 15 residues. The CDR3 here is CASSPQGSLGETQYF. The CDR3, as DNA: TGTGCCAGCAGTCCACAAGGGAGTCTCGGGGAGACCCAGTACTTC.

V usage is TRBV12-3 or TRBV12-4 and J usage is TRBJ1-2; the D is unclear. Trimming pared 1 base from V and 4 bases from J, leaving 10 bases between. The CDR3 length is 14 residues. The DNA for the CDR3 is TGTGCCAGCAGTTTAGACACAGCTTTCTATGGCTACACCTTC. Protein: CASSLDTAFYGYTF.

Worth noting for this clonotype: Given a much more abundant clone one base away, this may be a read error. This sequence joins TRBV29-1 and TRBJ2-4; 11 nucleotides agree with TRBD2. The assigned J gene may be wrong: the sequence end matches TRBJ2-7 better. CDR3 size: 13 residues. Germline V gene lookup returns CDR1 SQVTM and CDR2 ANQGSEA. The CDR3 spells CSVIAGGLNEQYV. The CDR3 DNA follows: TGCAGCGTCATAGCGGGAGGGCTCAACGAGCAGTACGTC.

This clonotype was counted only a few times. The chain uses TRBV7-8 and TRBJ1-1; D not resolved. This CDR3 has 15 amino acids. CDR1 is SGHVS and CDR2 is FQNEAQ in the germline V gene. V lost 0 bases and J lost 2, with 10 bases in between. The CDR3 region is CASSLAQVRNTEAFF. In DNA form, the CDR3 reads TGTGCCAGCAGCTTAGCCCAGGTCAGAAACACTGAAGCTTTCTTT.

In its sample, this clonotype was seen a few times. The chain joins TRBV30 to TRBJ1-5; TRBD1 is a possible D gene (5 bases). Germline V CDR1 and CDR2: GTSNPN, SVGIG (reference sequence). Trimming left V 2 bases short and J 7 bases short, with 18 bases between. The CDR3 has 15 residues. The CDR3 DNA reads TGTGCCTGGAGTAGCAAGGCAGGGCCGTTACAGCCCCAGCATTTT. This codes for CAWSSKAGPLQPQHF. The full variable domain, its missing parts supplied by reference TRBV30 and TRBJ1-5, is SQTIHQWPATLVQPVGSPLSLECTVEGTSNPNLYWYRQAAGRGLQLLFYSVGIGQISSEVPQNLSASRPQDRQFILSSKKLLLSDSGFYLCAWSSKAGPLQPQHFGDGTRLSIL.

The rearrangement joins TRBV27 to TRBJ2-1; TRBD2 agrees at 9 bases. The V segment lost 3 bases and the J segment 5 bases; nucleotides outside the gene matches: 8. Germline assignment: CDR1 MNHEY and CDR2 SMNVEV (reference sequence). This CDR3 is 16 amino acids long. The CDR3 DNA sequence: TGTGCCAGCAGTTTTACCGGGACTAGCATGAACAATGAGCAGTTCTTC. It codes for CASSFTGTSMNNEQFF.

This chain connects TRBV28 to TRBJ2-1; no clear D gene. The germline V gene encodes CDR1 MDHEN and CDR2 SYDVKM. This CDR3 comprises 17 residues. Trimming stripped 6 bases from V and 6 bases from J, with 24 bases between. The CDR3 DNA sequence: TGTGCCAGCAGACCCGGGTCGTGGGCGAAGGTGGCCAATGAGCAGTTCTTC. Translation gives CASRPGSWAKVANEQFF. Full variable domain (outside the CDR3, taken from reference TRBV28 and TRBJ2-1): DVKVTQSSRYLVKRTGEKVFLECVQDMDHENMFWYRQDPGLGLRLIYFSYDVKMKEKGDIPEGYSVSREKKERFSLILESASTNQTSMYLCASRPGSWAKVANEQFFGPGTRLTVL.

The chain uses TRBV12-3 or TRBV12-4 and TRBJ2-2; a weak D match, TRBD1 (6 bases). The ends were cut back, 3 bases at V and 4 bases at J, with 12 bases in the middle. The CDR3 sequence is 15 residues long. The CDR3 region has the DNA TGTGCCAGCAGTTTTTTGGGGGCGGGCACCGGGGAGCTGTTTTTT. It codes for CASSFLGAGTGELFF.